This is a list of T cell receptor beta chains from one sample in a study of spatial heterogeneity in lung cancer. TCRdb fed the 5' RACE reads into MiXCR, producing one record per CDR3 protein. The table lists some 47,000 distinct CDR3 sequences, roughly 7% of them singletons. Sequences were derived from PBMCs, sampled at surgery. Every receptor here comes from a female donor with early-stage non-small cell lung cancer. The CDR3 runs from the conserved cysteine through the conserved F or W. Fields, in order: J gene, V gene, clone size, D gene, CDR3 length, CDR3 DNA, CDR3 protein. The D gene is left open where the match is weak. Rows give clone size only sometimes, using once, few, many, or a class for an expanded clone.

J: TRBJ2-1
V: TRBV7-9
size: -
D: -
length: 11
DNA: TGTGCCAGCAGCTTAAACTATGAGCAGTTCTTC
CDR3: CASSLNYEQFF

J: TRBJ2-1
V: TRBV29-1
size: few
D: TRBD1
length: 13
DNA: TGCAGTGAAGGGACAGACTCCTACAATGAGCAGTTCTTC
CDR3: CSEGTDSYNEQFF

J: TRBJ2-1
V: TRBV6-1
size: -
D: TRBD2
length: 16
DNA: TGTGCCAGCAGTGACCGCGCGGGGGGGGCCTACAATGAGCAGTTCTTC
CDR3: CASSDRAGGAYNEQFF

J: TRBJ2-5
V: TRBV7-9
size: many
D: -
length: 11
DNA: TGTGCCAGCAGCTTCAAGGAGACCCAGTACTTC
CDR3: CASSFKETQYF

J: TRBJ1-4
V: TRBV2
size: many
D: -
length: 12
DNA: TGTGCCAGCAGTGTAGACGATGAAACACTGTTTTTT
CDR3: CASSVDDETLFF

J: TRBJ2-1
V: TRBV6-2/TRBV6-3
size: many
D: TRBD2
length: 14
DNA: TGTGCCAGCAGCACTAGCGGCTCCTACAATGAGCAGTTCTTC
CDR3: CASSTSGSYNEQFF

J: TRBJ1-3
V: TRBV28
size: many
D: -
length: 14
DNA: TGTGCCAGCAGTTTACAGGGGACTGGAAACACCATATATTTT
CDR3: CASSLQGTGNTIYF

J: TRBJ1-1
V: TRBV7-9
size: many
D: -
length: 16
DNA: TGTGCCAGCAGCTTATTAAATACAGGACCGGGGACTGAAGCTTTCTTT
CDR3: CASSLLNTGPGTEAFF

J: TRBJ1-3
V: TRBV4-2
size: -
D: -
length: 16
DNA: TGTGCCAGCAGCCAAGATCTTGGGGGGAGAGTAAACACCATATATTTT
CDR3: CASSQDLGGRVNTIYF

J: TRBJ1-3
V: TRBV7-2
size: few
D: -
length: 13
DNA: TGTGCCAGCAGCTTATACACGGGAAACACCATATATTTT
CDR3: CASSLYTGNTIYF

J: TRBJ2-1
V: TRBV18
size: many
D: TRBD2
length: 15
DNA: TGTGCCAGCTCAGAGGTAGCGGGGGGCGACAATGAGCAGTTCTTC
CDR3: CASSEVAGGDNEQFF

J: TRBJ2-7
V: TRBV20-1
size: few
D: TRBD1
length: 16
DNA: TGCAGTGCCGGTAGGGGGCGAGGCGTTGGGCAGGCCGGGCAGTACTTC
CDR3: CSAGRGRGVGQAGQYF

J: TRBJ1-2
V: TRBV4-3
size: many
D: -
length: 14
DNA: TGCGCCAGCAGCCGGGTGCGCACTAACTATGGCTACACCTTC
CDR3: CASSRVRTNYGYTF

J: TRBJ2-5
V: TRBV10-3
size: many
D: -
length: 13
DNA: TGTGCCATCAGTGATGAGGGGCTTTCGGCCCAGTACTTC
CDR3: CAISDEGLSAQYF

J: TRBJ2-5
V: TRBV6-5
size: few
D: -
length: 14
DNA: TGTGCCAGCAGTTACACAGGGCGGGGAGAGACCCAGTACTTC
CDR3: CASSYTGRGETQYF

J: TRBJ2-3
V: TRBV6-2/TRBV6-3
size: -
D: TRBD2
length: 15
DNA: TGTGCCAGCAGCTTTTCAGCGGGGGGGCAACATACGCAGTATTTT
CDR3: CASSFSAGGQHTQYF

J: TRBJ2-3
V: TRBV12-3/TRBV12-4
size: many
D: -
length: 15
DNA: TGTGCCAGCAGCCTCCCCAAGCGGGGCACAGATACGCAGTATTTT
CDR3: CASSLPKRGTDTQYF

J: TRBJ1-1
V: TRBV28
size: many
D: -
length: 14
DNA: TGTGCCAGCAGTACGACAGGTATGAACACTGAAGCTTTCTTT
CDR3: CASSTTGMNTEAFF

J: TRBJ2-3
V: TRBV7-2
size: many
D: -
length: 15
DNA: TGTGCCAGCAGCTTAGTTGCCAGCGGCACAGATACGCAGTATTTT
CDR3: CASSLVASGTDTQYF

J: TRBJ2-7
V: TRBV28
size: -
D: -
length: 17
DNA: TGTGCCAGCACCTATTGGTCCAGGGGAGTTTCCCCCTACGAGCAGTACTTC
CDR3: CASTYWSRGVSPYEQYF

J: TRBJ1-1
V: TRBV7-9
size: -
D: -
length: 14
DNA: TGTGCCAGCAGCGATCGAGGGCCTATCCCTGAAGCTTTCTTT
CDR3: CASSDRGPIPEAFF

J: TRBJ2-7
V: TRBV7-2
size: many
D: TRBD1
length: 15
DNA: TGTGCCAGCAGCCTATGGACAGGGGAAGCGTACGAGCAGTACTTC
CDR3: CASSLWTGEAYEQYF